This TCR beta chain was recorded in a study of early T cells in non-severe SARS-CoV-2 infection. CDR1 and CDR2 (germline): GTSNPN, SVGIG (reference sequence). With V trimmed by 4 bases and J by 0 bases, 1 base remained unmatched. CDR3 length equals 13 residues. This clonotype was detected many times. MiXCR, applied by TCRdb to the 5' RACE reads, yields one record per CDR3 protein. Among 60,000 to 75,000 distinct CDR3 sequences, about 10% were seen once, and the ten largest hold 6% to 7%. Material for sequencing was whole blood. J is TRBJ2-3 and V is TRBV30, with TRBD1 identical over 7 bases. This clonotype originated in an adult who was a healthcare worker with PCR-confirmed SARS-CoV-2 infection or an uninfected control (not recorded which). The DNA for the CDR3 is TGTGCCTGGAAGACAGGGAGCACAGATACGCAGTATTTT. This encodes CAWKTGSTDTQYF.